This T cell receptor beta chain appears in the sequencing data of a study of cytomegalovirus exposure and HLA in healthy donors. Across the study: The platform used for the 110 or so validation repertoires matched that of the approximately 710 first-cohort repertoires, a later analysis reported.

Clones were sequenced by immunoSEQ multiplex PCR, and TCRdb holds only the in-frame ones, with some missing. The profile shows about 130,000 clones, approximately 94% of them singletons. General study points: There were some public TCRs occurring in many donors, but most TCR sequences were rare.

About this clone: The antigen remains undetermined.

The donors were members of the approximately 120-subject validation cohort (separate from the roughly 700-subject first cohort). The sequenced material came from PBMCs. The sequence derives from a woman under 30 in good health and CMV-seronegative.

CDR3 sequence reads: CASSQDWLGGYEQYF. Written as DNA, the CDR3 is TGCGCCAGCAGCCAAGATTGGCTTGGCGGCTACGAGCAGTACTTC. The chain employs TRBV4-1 and TRBJ2-7; D is unresolved. The V end lost 0 bases, the J end lost 3 bases, and 12 bases lay between the germline ends. The germline V gene encodes CDR1 MGHRA and CDR2 YSYEKL. The CDR3 length is 15 residues.